This TCR beta chain was recorded in a study of blood T cell repertoires in COVID-19. CDR1 SGHRS and CDR2 YFSETQ come from the germline V gene. The CDR3 spans 14 residues. V was clipped by 4 bases and J by 0 bases, with 10 bases between them. Original analysis: How many nucleated cells were present was estimated from reference gene primer amplification. The table came from immunoSEQ multiplex PCR; TCRdb's copy has only in-frame clones and leaves some out. D and trimming come from the DNA, and the V and J calls and clone size come from that table. The profile shows approximately 90,000 clones, approximately 88% of them singletons.

V is TRBV5-1 and J is TRBJ1-1, with D uncertain. The receptor comes from a woman aged 80 or over with active or convalescent COVID-19. Sequenced: peripheral blood. The CDR3 protein is CASSLGLMNTEAFF. The CDR3 DNA sequence: TGCGCCAGCAGCCTGGGCCTAATGAACACTGAAGCTTTCTTT.